The 3 T cell receptor beta chains below were found in one sample sequenced in a study of blood T cell repertoires in COVID-19. Libraries were prepared by immunoSEQ multiplex PCR; TCRdb keeps only in-frame clonotypes and omits some of them. The sample lists around 120,000 clones, roughly nine tenths seen once, with about 3.5% in the top ten. Sequencing input: peripheral blood. The receptors stem from a man aged 50 to 60 with active COVID-19.

This chain uses TRBV9 with TRBJ2-5; 10 bases fit TRBD2. V shed 6 bases, J shed 7 bases, and the junction held 12 bases outside the gene matches. CDR1 is SGDLS and CDR2 is YYNGEE in the germline V gene. The CDR3 is made up of 15 amino acids. In DNA form, the CDR3 reads TGTGCCAGCACCCCCAACGAGCGGGGGGGCGGGACCCAGTACTTC. Protein: CASTPNERGGGTQYF.

V gene TRBV27 combines with J gene TRBJ2-1; D remains unclear. There are 20 residues in the CDR3. The V gene's germline CDR1 is MNHEY and CDR2 SMNVEV (reference sequence). V dropped 0 bases and J dropped 5 bases, with 26 bases sitting between them. CDR3 sequence (DNA): TGTGCCAGCAGTTTATCGAGAATCACCATGGAGTGGTCCACGAACAATGAGCAGTTCTTC. Translated: CASSLSRITMEWSTNNEQFF.

The chain recombines TRBV3-1 (or the pseudogene TRBV3-2) with TRBJ1-5; D is perhaps TRBD1 (6 bases). V lost 2 bases to trimming and J lost 7 bases, with 9 bases between them. The CDR3 loop spans 13 amino acids. Germline loops: CDR1 LGHDT, CDR2 YNNKEL (reference sequence). In DNA, the CDR3 is TGTGCCAGCAGCCAAACGAGGGGGCAGCCCCAGCATTTT. The encoded protein is CASSQTRGQPQHF.